Presented here are 6 T cell receptor beta chains from one specimen sequenced in a study of control samples from healthy donors and cancer patients. TCRdb keeps only in-frame clones here, not all; method: immunoSEQ multiplex PCR. The sample lists approximately 160,000 clones; roughly 93% were seen once. The sequencing sample was made of blood. These receptors were taken from a woman aged 55-69 years in good health.

This clone was seen many times. The rearrangement links TRBV7-9 to TRBJ1-3; possibly TRBD1 for D (5 bases). This CDR3 region has 19 residues. Germline V gene lookup returns CDR1 SEHNR and CDR2 FQNEAQ (reference sequence). V was shortened by 2 bases and J by 0 bases, with 20 bases between the two germline ends. This chain's CDR3 is CASSLSQIGRTRSGNTIYF. CDR3 nucleotides: TGTGCCAGCAGCTTAAGCCAGATCGGGAGGACACGCTCTGGAAACACCATATATTTT.

This clone was counted once. The chain employs TRBV19 and TRBJ1-5, with D unresolved. CDR1 LNHDA and CDR2 SQIVND come from the germline V gene (reference sequence). CDR3 length: 12 amino acids. The V gene lost 10 bases and the J gene lost 3 bases, with 10 bases spanning the gap. The CDR3: CATRQANQPQHF. The CDR3 DNA is TGTGCCACCCGGCAGGCCAATCAGCCCCAGCATTTT.

The V call is TRBV6-1, the J call TRBJ2-2; D is uncertain. The CDR3 sequence is 15 residues long. Between the trimmed V and J ends, which lost 0 bases and 1 base, there was a span of 6 bases. Germline CDR1 and CDR2: MNHNS and SASEGT. DNA for the CDR3: TGTGCCAGCAGTGAAGCGGGAAAGAACACCGGGGAGCTGTTTTTT. Translation: CASSEAGKNTGELFF.

The genes are TRBV2 and TRBJ2-1; 11 bases fit TRBD2. V lost 2 bases, J lost 4 bases, and 4 bases stayed unmatched. The V gene's germline CDR1 is SNHLY and CDR2 FYNNEI. This CDR3 has 16 amino acids. CDR3 amino acids: CASSEPPSGGYNEQFF. The CDR3 DNA reads as TGTGCCAGCAGTGAACCCCCTAGCGGGGGGTACAATGAGCAGTTCTTC.

The chain carries TRBV7-2 and TRBJ2-5; D is unclear. V lost 1 base to trimming and J lost 5 bases, with 8 bases between them. The CDR3 extends over 13 amino acids. Per germline, CDR1 SGHTA and CDR2 FQGNSA. Written as DNA, the CDR3 is TGTGCCAGCAGCTTAGTTCGGCTGGAGACCCAGTACTTC. This sequence encodes CASSLVRLETQYF. The variable domain in full, completed from reference TRBV7-2 and TRBJ2-5, reads GAGVSQSPSNKVTEKGKDVELRCDPISGHTALYWYRQSLGQGLEFLIYFQGNSAPDKSGLPSDRFSAERTGGSVSTLTIQRTQQEDSAVYLCASSLVRLETQYFGPGTRLLVL.

This chain connects TRBV15 to TRBJ1-1, with 7 bases that match TRBD1. The CDR3 loop spans 13 amino acids. Germline-derived CDR1 and CDR2 are LNHNV and YYDKDF (reference sequence). J gave up 7 bases and V 1 base, and 3 bases lay outside the gene matches. CDR3 nucleotide sequence: TGTGCCACCAGCAGAGGCAGGGGGGATGAAGCTTTCTTT. This encodes CATSRGRGDEAFF.